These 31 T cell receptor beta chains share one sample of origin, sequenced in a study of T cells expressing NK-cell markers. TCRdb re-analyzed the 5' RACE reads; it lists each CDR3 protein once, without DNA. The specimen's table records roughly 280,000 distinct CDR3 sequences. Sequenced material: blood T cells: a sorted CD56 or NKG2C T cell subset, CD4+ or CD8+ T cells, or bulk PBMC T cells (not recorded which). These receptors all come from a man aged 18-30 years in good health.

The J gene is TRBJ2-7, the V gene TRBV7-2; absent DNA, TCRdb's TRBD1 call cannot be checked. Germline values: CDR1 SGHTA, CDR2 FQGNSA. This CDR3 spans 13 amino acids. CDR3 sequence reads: CASSLEGGREQYF.

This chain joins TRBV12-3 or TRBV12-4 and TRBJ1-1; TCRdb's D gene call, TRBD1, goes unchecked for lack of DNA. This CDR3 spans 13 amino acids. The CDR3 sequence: CASSLSGRTEAFF.

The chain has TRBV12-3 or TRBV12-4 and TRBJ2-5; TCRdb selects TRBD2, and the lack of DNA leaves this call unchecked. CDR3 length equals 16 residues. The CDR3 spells CASSRRAGAGGETQYF.

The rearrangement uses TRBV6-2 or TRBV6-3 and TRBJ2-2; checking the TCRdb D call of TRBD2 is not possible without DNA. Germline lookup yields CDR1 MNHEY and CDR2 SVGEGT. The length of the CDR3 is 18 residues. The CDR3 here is CASKVPTSGRRNTGELFF.

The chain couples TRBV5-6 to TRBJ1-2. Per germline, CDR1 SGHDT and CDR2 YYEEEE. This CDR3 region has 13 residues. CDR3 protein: CASSLVVGGGYTF.

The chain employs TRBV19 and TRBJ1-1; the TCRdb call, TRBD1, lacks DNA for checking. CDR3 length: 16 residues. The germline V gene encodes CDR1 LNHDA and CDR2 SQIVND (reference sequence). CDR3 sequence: CASSIDGRGSWTEAFF.

CDR3 loop: CASSLVPGQTEAFF. This sequence joins TRBV3-1 and TRBJ1-1; TCRdb selects TRBD1, and the lack of DNA leaves this call unchecked. The CDR3 is 14 residues long. Germline V gene sequence: CDR1 LGHDT, CDR2 YNNKEL (reference sequence). The variable domain in full, with the rest retrieved from reference TRBV3-1 and TRBJ1-1, is DTAVSQTPKYLVTQMGNDKSIKCEQNLGHDTMYWYKQDSKKFLKIMFSYNNKELIINETVPNRFSPKSPDKAHLNLHINSLELGDSAVYFCASSLVPGQTEAFFGQGTRLTVV.

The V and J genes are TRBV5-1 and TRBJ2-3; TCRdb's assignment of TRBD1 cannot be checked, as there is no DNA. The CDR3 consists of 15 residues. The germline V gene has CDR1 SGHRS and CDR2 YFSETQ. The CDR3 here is CASSWRQGRPDTQYF.

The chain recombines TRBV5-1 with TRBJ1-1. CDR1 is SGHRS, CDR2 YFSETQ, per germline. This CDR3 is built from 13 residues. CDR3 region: CASSETVNTEAFF.

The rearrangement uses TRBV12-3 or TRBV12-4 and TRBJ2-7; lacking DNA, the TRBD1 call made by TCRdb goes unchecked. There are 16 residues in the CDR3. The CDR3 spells CASSSPGFGVGYEQYF.

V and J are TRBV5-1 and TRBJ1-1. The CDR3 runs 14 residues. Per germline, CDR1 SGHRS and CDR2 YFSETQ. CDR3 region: CASSPSRANTEAFF.

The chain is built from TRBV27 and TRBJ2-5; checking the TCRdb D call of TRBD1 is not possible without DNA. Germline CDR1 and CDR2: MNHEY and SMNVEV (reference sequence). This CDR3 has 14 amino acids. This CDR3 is CASSPIGQVETQYF.

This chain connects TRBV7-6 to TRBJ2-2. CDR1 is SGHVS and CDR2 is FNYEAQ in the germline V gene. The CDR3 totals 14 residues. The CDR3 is CASKGLANTGELFF.

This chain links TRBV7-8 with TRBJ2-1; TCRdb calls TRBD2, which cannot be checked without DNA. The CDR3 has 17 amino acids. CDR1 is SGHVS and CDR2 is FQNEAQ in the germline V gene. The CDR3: CASSLEPGLAVYNEQFF.

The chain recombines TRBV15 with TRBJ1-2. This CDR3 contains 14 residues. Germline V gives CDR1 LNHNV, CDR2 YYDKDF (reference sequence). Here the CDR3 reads CATSREILEGGYTF.

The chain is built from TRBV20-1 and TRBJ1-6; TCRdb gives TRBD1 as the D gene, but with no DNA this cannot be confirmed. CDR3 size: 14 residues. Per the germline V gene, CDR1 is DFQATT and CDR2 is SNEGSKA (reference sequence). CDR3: CSAPGPLYNSPLHF.

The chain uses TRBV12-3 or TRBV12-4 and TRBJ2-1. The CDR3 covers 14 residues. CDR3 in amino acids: CASSFGLPTSEQFF.

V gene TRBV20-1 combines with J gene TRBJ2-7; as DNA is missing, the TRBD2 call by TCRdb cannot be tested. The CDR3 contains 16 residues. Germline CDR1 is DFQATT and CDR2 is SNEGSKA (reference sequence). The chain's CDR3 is CSARAPGRDYTYEQYF.

CDR3 region: CASSARGLTQETQYF. The chain employs TRBV6-1 and TRBJ2-5; TCRdb lists TRBD2, though no DNA is available to test this call. The CDR3 consists of 15 residues. Germline V CDR1 and CDR2: MNHNS, SASEGT.

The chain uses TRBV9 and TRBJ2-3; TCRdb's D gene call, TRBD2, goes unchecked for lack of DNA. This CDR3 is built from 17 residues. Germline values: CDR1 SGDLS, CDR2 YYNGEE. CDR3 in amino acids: CASSQRWALAGGDTQYF.

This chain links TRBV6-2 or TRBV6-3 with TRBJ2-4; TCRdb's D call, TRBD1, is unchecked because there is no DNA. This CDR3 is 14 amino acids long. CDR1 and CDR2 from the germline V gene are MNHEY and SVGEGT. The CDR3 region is CATTAGGAKNIQYF.

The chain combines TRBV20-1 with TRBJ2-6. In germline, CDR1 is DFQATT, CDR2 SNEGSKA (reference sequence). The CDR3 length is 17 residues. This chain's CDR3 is CSARDSLSPSGANVLTF.

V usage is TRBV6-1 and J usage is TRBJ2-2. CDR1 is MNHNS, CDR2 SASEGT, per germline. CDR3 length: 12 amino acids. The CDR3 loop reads CASSVSAGELFF.

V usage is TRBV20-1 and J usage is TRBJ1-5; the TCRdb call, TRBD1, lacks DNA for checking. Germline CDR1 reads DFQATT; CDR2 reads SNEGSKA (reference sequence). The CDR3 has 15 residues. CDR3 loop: CSAPIGTGSNQPQHF.

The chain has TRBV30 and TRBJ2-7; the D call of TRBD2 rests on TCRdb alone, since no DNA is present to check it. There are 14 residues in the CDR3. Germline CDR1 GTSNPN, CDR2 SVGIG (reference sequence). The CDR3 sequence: CAWERTSADYEQYF.

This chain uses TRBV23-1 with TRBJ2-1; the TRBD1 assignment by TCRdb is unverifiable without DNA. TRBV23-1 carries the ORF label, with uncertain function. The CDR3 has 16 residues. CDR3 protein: CASSQPPGQPYNEQFF.

CDR3 sequence reads: CASSSGLAGGVTGELFF. V usage is TRBV12-3 or TRBV12-4 and J usage is TRBJ2-2; TCRdb's assignment of TRBD2 cannot be checked, as there is no DNA. This CDR3 is built from 17 residues.

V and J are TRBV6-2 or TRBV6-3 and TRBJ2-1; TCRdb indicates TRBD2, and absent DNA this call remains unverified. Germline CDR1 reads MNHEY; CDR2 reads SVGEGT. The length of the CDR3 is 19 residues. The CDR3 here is CASRYRTSGIIFSYNEQFF.

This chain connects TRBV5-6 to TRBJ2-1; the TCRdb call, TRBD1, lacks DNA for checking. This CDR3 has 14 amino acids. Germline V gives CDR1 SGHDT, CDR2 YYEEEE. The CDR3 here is CASSPRGSKNEQFF.

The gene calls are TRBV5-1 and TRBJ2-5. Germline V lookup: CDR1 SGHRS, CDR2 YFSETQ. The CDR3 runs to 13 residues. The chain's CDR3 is CASSTGTKETQYF.

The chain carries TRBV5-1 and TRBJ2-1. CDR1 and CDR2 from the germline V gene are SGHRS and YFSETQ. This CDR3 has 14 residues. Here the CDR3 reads CASSFNAVGNEQFF. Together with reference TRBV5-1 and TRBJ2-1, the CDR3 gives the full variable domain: KAGVTQTPRYLIKTRGQQVTLSCSPISGHRSVSWYQQTPGQGLQFLFEYFSETQRNKGNFPGRFSGRQFSNSRSEMNVSTLELGDSALYLCASSFNAVGNEQFFGPGTRLTVL.